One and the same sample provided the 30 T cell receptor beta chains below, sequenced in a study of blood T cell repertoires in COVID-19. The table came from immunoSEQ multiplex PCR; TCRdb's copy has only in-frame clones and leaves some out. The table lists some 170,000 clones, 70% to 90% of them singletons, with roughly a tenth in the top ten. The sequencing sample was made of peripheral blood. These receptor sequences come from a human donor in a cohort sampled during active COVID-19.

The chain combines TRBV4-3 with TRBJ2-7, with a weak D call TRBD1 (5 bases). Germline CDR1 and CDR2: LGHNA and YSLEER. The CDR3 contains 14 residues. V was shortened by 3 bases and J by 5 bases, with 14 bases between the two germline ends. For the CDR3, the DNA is TGCGCCAGCAGCCAGCTTTTAGGGGCTAACGAGCAGTACTTC. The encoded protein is CASSQLLGANEQYF.

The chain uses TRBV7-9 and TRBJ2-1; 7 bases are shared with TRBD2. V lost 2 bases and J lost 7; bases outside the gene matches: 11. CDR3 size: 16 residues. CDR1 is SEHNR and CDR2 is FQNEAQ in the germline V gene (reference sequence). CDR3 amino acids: CASSLHAGVLGNEQFF. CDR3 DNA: TGTGCCAGCAGCTTACATGCGGGGGTGTTAGGGAATGAGCAGTTCTTC. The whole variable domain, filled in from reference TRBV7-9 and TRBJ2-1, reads DTGVSQNPRHKITKRGQNVTFRCDPISEHNRLYWYRQTLGQGPEFLTYFQNEAQLEKSRLLSDRFSAERPKGSFSTLEIQRTEQGDSAMYLCASSLHAGVLGNEQFFGPGTRLTVL.

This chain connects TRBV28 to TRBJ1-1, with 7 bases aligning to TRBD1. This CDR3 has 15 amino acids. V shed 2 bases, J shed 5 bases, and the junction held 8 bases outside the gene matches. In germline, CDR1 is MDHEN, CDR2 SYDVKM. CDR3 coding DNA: TGTGCCAGCAGTTTAGTTCGGCAGGGGGTTACTGAAGCTTTCTTT. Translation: CASSLVRQGVTEAFF.

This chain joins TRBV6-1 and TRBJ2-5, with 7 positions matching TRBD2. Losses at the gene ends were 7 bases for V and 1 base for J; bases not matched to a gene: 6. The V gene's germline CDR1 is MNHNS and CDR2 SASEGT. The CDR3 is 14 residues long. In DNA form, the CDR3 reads TGTGCCAGCACCCTCAGCGGGACCCAAGAGACCCAGTACTTC. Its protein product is CASTLSGTQETQYF.

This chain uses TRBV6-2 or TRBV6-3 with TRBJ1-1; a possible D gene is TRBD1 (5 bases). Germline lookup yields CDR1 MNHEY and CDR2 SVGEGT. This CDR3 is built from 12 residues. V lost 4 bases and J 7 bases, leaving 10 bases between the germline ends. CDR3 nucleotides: TGTGCCAGCAGTTCCAGGGTTAGTGAAGCTTTCTTT. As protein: CASSSRVSEAFF.

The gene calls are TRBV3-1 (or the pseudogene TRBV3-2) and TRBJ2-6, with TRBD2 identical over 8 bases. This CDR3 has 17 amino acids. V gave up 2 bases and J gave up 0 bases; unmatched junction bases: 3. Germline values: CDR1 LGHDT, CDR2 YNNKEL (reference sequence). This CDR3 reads CASSQPSGGSGANVLTF. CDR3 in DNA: TGTGCCAGCAGCCAACCCAGCGGGGGCTCTGGGGCCAACGTCCTGACTTTC.

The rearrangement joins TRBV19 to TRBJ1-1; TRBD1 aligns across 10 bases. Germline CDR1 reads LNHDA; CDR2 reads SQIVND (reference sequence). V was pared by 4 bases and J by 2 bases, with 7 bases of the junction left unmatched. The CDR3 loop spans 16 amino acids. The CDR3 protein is CASSRQGALTNTEAFF. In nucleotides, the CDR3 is TGTGCCAGTAGTAGACAGGGGGCCCTCACTAACACTGAAGCTTTCTTT.

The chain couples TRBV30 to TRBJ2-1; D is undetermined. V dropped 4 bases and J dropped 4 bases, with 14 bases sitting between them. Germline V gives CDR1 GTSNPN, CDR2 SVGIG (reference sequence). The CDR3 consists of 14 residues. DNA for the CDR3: TGTGCCTGGAAACCAACTAACCTATACAATGAGCAGTTCTTC. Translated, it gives CAWKPTNLYNEQFF. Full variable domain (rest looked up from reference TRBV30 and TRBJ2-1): SQTIHQWPATLVQPVGSPLSLECTVEGTSNPNLYWYRQAAGRGLQLLFYSVGIGQISSEVPQNLSASRPQDRQFILSSKKLLLSDSGFYLCAWKPTNLYNEQFFGPGTRLTVL.

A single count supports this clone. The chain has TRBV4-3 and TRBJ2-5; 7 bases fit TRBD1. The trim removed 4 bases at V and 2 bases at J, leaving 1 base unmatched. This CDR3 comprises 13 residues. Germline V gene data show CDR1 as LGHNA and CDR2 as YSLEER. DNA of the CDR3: TGCGCCAGCAGCCTGGGACAGCAAGAGACCCAGTACTTC. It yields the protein CASSLGQQETQYF.

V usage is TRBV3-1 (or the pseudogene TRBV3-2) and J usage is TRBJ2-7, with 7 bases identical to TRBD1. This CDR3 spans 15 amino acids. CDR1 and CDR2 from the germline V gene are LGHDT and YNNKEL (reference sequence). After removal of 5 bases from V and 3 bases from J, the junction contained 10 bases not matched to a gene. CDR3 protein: CASSSRTGDNYEQYF. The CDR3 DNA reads TGTGCCAGCAGCTCAAGGACAGGCGATAACTACGAGCAGTACTTC.

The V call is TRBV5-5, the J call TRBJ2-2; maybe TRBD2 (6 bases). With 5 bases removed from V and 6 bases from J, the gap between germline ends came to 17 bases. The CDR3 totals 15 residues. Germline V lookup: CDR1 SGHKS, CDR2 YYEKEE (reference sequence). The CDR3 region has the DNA TGTGCCAGCAGGCCTATCACTAGCTTCGCCGGGGAGCTGTTTTTT. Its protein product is CASRPITSFAGELFF. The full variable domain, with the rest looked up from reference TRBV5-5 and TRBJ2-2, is DAGVTQSPTHLIKTRGQQVTLRCSPISGHKSVSWYQQVLGQGPQFIFQYYEKEERGRGNFPDRFSARQFPNYSSELNVNALLLGDSALYLCASRPITSFAGELFFGEGSRLTVL.

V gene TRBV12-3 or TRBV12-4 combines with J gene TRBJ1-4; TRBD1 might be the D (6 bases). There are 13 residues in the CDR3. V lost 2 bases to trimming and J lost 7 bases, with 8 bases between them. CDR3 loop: CASSLHRVEKLFF. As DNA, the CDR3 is TGTGCCAGCAGTTTACACAGGGTTGAAAAACTGTTTTTT.

CDR3 protein: CASSGGTGSSYEQYF. As DNA, the CDR3 is TGTGCCAGTAGTGGGGGGACAGGGAGCTCCTACGAGCAGTACTTC. The rearrangement uses TRBV19 and TRBJ2-7; 9 nucleotides line up with TRBD1. V lost 5 bases and J lost 0; bases outside the gene matches: 5. This CDR3 is 15 amino acids long. Germline lookup yields CDR1 LNHDA and CDR2 SQIVND (reference sequence).

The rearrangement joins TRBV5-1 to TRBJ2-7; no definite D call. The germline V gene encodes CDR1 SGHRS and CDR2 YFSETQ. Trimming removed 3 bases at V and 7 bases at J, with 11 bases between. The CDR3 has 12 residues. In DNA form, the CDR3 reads TGCGCCAGCAGCTATCAGGCGAATGAGCAGTACTTC. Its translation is CASSYQANEQYF.

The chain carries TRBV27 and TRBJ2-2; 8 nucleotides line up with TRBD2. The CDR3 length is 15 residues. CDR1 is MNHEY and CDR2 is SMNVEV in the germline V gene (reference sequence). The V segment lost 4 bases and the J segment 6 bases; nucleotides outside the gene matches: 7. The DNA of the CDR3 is TGTGCCAGCAGTTCGCGGGGGGCCGGGTCCGGGGAGCTGTTTTTT. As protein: CASSSRGAGSGELFF.

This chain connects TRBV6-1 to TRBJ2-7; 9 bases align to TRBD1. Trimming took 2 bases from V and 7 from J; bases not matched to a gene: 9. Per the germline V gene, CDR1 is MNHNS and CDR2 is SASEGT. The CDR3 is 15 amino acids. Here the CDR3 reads CASSETGTGTGEQYF. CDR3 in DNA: TGTGCCAGCAGTGAAACAGGGACAGGGACTGGGGAGCAGTACTTC.

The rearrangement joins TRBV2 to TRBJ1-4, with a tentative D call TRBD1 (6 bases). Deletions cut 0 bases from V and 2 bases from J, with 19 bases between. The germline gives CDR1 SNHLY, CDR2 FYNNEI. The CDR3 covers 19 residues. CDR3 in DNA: TGTGCCAGCAGTGAAGCAGGAAGGGGACATATCTTGACTAATGAAAAACTGTTTTTT. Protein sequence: CASSEAGRGHILTNEKLFF.

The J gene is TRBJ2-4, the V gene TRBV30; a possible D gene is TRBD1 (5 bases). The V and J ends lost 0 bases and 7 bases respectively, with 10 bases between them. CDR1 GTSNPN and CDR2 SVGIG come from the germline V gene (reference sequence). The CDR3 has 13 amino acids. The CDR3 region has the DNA TGTGCCTGGAGTGTCCGGAAGGGGAACATTCAGTACTTC. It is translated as CAWSVRKGNIQYF.

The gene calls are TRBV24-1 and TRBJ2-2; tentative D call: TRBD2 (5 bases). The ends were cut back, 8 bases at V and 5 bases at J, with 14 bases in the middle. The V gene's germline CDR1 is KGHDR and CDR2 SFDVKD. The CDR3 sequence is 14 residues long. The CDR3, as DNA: TGTGCCACCATTGAGACGGGGAAAACCGGGGAGCTGTTTTTT. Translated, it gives CATIETGKTGELFF.

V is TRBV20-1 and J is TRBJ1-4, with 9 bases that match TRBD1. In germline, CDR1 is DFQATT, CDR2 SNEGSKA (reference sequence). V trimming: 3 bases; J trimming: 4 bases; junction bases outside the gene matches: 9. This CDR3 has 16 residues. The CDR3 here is CSASHLPGQGNEKLFF. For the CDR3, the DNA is TGCAGTGCTAGTCACCTTCCGGGACAGGGTAATGAAAAACTGTTTTTT.

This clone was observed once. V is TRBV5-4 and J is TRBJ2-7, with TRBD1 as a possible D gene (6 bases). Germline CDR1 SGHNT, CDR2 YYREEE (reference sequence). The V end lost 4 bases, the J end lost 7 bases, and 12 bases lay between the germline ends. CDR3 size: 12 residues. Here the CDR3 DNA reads TGTGCCAGCAGCGGGGGCCTGCGGGAGCAGTACTTC. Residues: CASSGGLREQYF.

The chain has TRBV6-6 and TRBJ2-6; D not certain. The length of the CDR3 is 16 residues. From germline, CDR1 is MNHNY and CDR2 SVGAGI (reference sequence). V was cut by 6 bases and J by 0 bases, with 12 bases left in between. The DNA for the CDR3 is TGTGCCAGCAGATCTCAACTTATCTCTGGGGCCAACGTCCTGACTTTC. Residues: CASRSQLISGANVLTF.

CDR3 region: CSDTDRTSSYNEQFF. Written as DNA, the CDR3 is TGCAGCGACACGGACAGGACGAGCTCCTACAATGAGCAGTTCTTC. The chain employs TRBV29-1 and TRBJ2-1; 7 bases are a match to TRBD1. The CDR3 extends over 15 amino acids. Looked up from germline, CDR1 is SQVTM and CDR2 is ANQGSEA. V trimming: 7 bases; J trimming: 0 bases; junction bases outside the gene matches: 9.

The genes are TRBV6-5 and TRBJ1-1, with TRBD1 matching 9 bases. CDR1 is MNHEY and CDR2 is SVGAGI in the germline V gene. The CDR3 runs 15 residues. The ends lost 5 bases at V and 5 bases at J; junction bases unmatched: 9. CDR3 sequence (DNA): TGTGCCAGCAGTACGCACAGGGGGCTGGAAACTGAAGCTTTCTTT. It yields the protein CASSTHRGLETEAFF.

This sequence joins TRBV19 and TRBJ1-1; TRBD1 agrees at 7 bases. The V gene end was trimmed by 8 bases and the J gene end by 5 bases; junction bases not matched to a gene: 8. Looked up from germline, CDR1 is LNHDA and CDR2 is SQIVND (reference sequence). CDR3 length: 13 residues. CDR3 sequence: CASFGQVGTEAFF. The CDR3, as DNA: TGTGCCAGTTTCGGACAGGTGGGTACTGAAGCTTTCTTT. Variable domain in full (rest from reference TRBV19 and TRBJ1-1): DGGITQSPKYLFRKEGQNVTLSCEQNLNHDAMYWYRQDPGQGLRLIYYSQIVNDFQKGDIAEGYSVSREKKESFPLTVTSAQKNPTAFYLCASFGQVGTEAFFGQGTRLTVV.

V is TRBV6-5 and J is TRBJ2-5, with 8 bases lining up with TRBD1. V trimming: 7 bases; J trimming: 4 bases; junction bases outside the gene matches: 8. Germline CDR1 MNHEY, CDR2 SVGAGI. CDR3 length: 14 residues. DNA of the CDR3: TGTGCCAGCACAGAGACAGGGGTCGGAGAGACCCAGTACTTC. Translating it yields CASTETGVGETQYF.

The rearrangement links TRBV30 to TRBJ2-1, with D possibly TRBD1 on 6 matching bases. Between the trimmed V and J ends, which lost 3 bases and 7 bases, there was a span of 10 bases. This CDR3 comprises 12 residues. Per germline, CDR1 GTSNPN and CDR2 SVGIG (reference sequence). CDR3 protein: CAWSRTGNEQFF. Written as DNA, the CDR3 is TGTGCCTGGAGCCGTACAGGGAATGAGCAGTTCTTC.

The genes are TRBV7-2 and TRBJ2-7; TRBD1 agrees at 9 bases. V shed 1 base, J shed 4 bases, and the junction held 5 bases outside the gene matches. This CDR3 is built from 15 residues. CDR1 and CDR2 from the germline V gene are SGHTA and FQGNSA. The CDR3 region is CASSLGDRAMYEQYF. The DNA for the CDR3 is TGTGCCAGCAGCTTAGGGGACAGGGCCATGTACGAGCAGTACTTC.

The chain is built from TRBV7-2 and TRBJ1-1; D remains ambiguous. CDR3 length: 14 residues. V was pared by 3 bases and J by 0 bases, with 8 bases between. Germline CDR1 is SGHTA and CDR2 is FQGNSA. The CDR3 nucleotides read TGTGCCAGCAGCTTGGGAGCGATGAACACTGAAGCTTTCTTT. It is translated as CASSLGAMNTEAFF. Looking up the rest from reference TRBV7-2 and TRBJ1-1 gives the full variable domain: GAGVSQSPSNKVTEKGKDVELRCDPISGHTALYWYRQSLGQGLEFLIYFQGNSAPDKSGLPSDRFSAERTGGSVSTLTIQRTQQEDSAVYLCASSLGAMNTEAFFGQGTRLTVV.

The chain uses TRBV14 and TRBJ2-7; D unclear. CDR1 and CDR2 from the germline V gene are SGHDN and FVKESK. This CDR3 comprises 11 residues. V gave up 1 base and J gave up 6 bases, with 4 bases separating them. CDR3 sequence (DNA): TGTGCCAGCAGCCAAGCCTCCGAGCAGTACTTC. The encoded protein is CASSQASEQYF.